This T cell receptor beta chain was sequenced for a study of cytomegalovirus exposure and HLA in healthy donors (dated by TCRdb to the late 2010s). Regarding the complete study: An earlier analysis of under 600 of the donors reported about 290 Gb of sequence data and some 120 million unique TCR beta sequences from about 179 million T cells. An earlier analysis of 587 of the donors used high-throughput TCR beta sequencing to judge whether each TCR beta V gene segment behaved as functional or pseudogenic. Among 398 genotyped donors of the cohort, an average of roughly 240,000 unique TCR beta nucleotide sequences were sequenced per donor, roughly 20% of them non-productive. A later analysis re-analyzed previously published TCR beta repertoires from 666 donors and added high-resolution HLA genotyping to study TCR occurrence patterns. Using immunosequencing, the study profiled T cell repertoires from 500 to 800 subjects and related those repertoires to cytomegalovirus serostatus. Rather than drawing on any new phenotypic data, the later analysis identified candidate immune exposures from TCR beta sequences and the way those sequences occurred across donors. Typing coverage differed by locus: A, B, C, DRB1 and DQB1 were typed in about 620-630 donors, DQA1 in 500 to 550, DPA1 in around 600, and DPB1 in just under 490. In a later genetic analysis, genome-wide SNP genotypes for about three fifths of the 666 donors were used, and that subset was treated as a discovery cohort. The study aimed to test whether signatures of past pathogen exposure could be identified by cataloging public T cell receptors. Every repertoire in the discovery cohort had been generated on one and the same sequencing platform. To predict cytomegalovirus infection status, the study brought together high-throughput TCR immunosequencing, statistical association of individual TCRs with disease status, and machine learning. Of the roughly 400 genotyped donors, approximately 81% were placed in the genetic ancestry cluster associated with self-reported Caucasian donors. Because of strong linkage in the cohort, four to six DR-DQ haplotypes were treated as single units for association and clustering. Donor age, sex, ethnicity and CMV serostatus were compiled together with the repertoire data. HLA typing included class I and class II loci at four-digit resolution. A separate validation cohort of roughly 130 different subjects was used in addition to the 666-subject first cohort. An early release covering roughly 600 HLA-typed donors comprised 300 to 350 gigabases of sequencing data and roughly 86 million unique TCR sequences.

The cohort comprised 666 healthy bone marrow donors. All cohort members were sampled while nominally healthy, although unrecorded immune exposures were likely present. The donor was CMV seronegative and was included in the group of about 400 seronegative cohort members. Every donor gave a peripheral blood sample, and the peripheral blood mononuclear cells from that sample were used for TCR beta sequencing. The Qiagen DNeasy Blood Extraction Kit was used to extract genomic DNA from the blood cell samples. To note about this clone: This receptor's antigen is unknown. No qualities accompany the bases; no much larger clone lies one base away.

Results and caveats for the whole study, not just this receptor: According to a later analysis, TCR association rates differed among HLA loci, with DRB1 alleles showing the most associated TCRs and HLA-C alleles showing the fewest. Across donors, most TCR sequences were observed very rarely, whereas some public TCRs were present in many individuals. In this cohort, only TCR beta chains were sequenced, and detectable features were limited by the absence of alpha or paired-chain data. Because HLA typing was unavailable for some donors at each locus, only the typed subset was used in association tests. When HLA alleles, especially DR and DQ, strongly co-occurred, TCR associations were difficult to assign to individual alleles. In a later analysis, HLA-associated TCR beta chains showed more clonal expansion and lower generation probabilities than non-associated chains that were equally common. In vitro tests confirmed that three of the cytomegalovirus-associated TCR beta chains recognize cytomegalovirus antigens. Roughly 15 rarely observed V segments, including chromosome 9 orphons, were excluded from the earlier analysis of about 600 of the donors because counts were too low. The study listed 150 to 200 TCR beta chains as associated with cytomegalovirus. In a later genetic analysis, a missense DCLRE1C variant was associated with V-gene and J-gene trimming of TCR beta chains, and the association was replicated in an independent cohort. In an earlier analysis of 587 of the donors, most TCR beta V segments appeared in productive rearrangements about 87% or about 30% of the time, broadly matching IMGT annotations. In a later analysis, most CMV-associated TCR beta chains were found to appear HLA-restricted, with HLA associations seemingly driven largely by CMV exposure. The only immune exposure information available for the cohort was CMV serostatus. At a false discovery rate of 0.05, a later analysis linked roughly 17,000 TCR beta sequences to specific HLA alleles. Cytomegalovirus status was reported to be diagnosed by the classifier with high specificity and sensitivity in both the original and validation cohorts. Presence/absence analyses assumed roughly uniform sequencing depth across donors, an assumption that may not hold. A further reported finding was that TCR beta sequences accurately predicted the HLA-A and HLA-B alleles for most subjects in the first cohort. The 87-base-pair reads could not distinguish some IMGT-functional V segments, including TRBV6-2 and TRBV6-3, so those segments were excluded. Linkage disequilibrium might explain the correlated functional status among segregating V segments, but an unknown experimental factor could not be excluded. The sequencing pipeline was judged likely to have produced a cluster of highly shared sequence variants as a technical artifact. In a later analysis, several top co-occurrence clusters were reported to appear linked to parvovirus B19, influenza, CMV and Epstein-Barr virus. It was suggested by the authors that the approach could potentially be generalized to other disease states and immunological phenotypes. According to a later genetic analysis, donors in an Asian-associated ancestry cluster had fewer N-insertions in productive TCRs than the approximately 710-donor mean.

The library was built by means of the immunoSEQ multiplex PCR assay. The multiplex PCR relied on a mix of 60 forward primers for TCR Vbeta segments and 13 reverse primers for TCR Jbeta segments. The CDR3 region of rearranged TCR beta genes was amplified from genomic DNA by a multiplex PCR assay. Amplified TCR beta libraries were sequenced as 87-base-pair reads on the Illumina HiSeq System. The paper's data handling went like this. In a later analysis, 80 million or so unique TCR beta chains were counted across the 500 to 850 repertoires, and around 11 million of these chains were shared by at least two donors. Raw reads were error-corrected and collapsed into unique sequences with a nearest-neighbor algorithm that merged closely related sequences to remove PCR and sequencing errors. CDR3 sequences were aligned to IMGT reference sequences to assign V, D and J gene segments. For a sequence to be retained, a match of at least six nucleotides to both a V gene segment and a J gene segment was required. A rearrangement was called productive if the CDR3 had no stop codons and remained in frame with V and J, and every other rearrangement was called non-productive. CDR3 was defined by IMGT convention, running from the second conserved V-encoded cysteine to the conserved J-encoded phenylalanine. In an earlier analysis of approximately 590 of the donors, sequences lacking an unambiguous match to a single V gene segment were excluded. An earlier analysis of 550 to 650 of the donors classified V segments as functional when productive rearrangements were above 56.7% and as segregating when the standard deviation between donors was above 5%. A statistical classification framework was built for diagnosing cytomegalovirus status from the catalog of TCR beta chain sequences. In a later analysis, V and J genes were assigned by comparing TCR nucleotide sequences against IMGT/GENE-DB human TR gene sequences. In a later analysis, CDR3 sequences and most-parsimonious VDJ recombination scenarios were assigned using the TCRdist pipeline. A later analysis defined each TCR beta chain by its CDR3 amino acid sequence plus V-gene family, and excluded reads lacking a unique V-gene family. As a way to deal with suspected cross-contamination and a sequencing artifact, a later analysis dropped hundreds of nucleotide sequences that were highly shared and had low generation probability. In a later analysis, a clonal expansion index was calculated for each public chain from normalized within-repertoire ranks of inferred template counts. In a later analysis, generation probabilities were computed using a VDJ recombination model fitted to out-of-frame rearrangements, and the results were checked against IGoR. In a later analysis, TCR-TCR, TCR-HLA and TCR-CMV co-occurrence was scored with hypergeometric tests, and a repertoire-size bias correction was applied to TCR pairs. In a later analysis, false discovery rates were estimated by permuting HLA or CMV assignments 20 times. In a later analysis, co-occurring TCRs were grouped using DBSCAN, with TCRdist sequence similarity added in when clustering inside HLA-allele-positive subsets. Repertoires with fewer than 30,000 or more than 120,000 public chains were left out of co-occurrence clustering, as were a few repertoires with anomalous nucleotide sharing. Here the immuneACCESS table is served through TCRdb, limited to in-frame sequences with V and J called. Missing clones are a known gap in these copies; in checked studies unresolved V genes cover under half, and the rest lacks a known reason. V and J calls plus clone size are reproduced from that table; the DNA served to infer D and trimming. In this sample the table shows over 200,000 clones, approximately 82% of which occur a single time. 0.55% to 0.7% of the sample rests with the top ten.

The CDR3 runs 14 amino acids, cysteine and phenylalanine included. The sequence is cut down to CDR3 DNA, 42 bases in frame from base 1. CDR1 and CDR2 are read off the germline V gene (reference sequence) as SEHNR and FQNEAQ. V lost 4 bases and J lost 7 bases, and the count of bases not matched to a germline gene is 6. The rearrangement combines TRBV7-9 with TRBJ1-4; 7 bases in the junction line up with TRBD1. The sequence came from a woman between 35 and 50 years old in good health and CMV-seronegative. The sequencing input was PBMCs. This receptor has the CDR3 CASSSTGEAEKLFF. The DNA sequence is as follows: TGTGCCAGCAGCTCAACAGGGGAAGCTGAAAAACTGTTTTTT.